A selection of T cell receptor beta chains follows, all from one sample in a study of cytomegalovirus exposure and HLA in healthy donors. The table came from immunoSEQ multiplex PCR; TCRdb's copy has only in-frame clones and leaves some out. The sample shows over 150,000 clones, 80% of them seen only once. The sequenced sample was PBMCs. The receptors shown here come from a man aged 25 to 40 in good health and CMV-seronegative. Both conserved end residues are part of each CDR3. A D gene is named only where the DNA matches it firmly. Only some rows state a clone size, as once, few, many or a class for expanded clones.

TRBV7-3	TRBJ2-7	TRBD1	NA	TGTGCCAGCAGCCCCGGGACAGCCACCTACGAGCAGTACTTC	CASSPGTATYEQYF
TRBV4-1	TRBJ2-2	TRBD1	NA	TGCGCCAGCAGCCAACCTGGACAGGCGAACACCGGGGAGCTGTTTTTT	CASSQPGQANTGELFF
TRBV6-4	TRBJ2-3	NA	NA	TGTGCCAGCAGTGACGGGAGTGGTTCATCAGATACGCAGTATTTT	CASSDGSGSSDTQYF
TRBV28	TRBJ2-7	NA	NA	TGTGCCAGCAGAACTTCCCCCGCCGCCGGCTCCTACGAGCAGTACTTC	CASRTSPAAGSYEQYF
TRBV28	TRBJ2-7	NA	NA	TGTGCCAGCAATGACAGCTACGAGCAGTACTTC	CASNDSYEQYF
TRBV9	TRBJ2-2	NA	NA	TGTGCCAGCAGCCCCACCCCGGGGGGCGCCGAAGCCGGGGAGCTGTTTTTT	CASSPTPGGAEAGELFF
TRBV6-4	TRBJ2-7	NA	NA	TGTGCCAGCTTCCCGACAGGCCGAACCTACGAGCAGTACTTC	CASFPTGRTYEQYF
TRBV11-3	TRBJ2-4	TRBD1	NA	TGTGCCAGCAGTCGACAGGGGGGAAACATTCAGTACTTC	CASSRQGGNIQYF
TRBV30	TRBJ2-7	TRBD1	NA	TGTGCCATCACCGGGACAGGCTCCTACGAGCAGTACTTC	CAITGTGSYEQYF
TRBV28	TRBJ1-2	TRBD1	NA	TGTGCCAGCAGTTTAGGGGTACAGGGGGACCGGGGTGGCTACACCTTC	CASSLGVQGDRGGYTF
TRBV7-9	TRBJ1-1	NA	once	TGTGCCAGCAGCTTAATCTCGAACACTGAAGCTTTCTTT	CASSLISNTEAFF
TRBV28	TRBJ1-1	TRBD1	NA	TGTGCCAGCAGTTTCGTACAGGGGGGCGCTGAAGCTTTCTTT	CASSFVQGGAEAFF
TRBV5-1	TRBJ2-2	NA	NA	TGCGCCAGCAGCTTGTCGGACAGCACCGGGGAGCTGTTTTTT	CASSLSDSTGELFF
TRBV29-1	TRBJ2-4	NA	few	TGCAGCGTTGAAGGGGAGCGAGGGACCAAAAACATTCAGTACTTC	CSVEGERGTKNIQYF
TRBV4-3	TRBJ1-1	TRBD1	NA	TGCGCCAGCAGCCCGGACAGGGGGTCGAACACTGAAGCTTTCTTT	CASSPDRGSNTEAFF
TRBV5-5	TRBJ1-5	NA	few	TGTGCCAGCAGCTCGCGGTGGGAGCAGAGAGGTCAGCCCCAGCATTTT	CASSSRWEQRGQPQHF
TRBV29-1	TRBJ1-4	NA	NA	TGCAGCGTTTCAGCAACTAATGAAAAACTGTTTTTT	CSVSATNEKLFF
TRBV7-9	TRBJ2-7	TRBD1	few	TGTGCCAGCAGCTCCCGGGACAGGGGCTACGAGCAGTACTTC	CASSSRDRGYEQYF
TRBV4-1	TRBJ1-1	NA	NA	TGCGCCAGCAGCCAAGAAAAGGGGCAGCTGATCACTGAAGCTTTCTTT	CASSQEKGQLITEAFF
TRBV6-6	TRBJ1-2	NA	NA	TGTGCCAGCAGTTACTCGGGGGGGGAGGATGGCTACACCTTC	CASSYSGGEDGYTF
TRBV5-4	TRBJ1-5	TRBD1	once	TGTGCCAGCAGCTTGAGGGGGCGTCAGCCCCAGCATTTT	CASSLRGRQPQHF
TRBV29-1	TRBJ2-3	NA	NA	TGCAGCGTTGCAAGGGAGGCAGATACGCAGTATTTT	CSVAREADTQYF
TRBV7-2	TRBJ1-2	TRBD1	few	TGTGCCAGCAGCTTGGGACAGGCACTGTATGGCTACACCTTC	CASSLGQALYGYTF
TRBV7-2	TRBJ1-1	TRBD1	NA	TGTGCCAGCAGCGTGACAGGGCGCGCTGAAGCTTTCTTT	CASSVTGRAEAFF
TRBV4-3	TRBJ1-1	NA	once	TGCGCCAGCAGCCAAGGCGGGGCAGGGTGGAACACTGAAGCTTTCTTT	CASSQGGAGWNTEAFF
TRBV4-1	TRBJ2-1	TRBD2	NA	TGCGCCAGCAGCCAAGAGACTAGCGGGAGGGCCTATGAGCAGTTCTTC	CASSQETSGRAYEQFF
TRBV29-1	TRBJ2-2	TRBD1	NA	TGCAGCGTTCTCGGGACAGGGAACACCGGGGAGCTGTTTTTT	CSVLGTGNTGELFF